The table lists the clone carrying this TCR beta chain with many counts. Unique molecular identifiers were built into the TCRbeta library. TCRdb reprocessed the PCR reads via MiXCR and lists one record per CDR3 protein. The sample has over 550,000 distinct CDR3 sequences, roughly a tenth seen once. This sample is drawn from a study of T-cell reconstitution after alpha-beta-depleted transplantation in children. Trimming left V 1 base short and J 7 bases short, with 5 bases between. CDR1 and CDR2 from the germline V gene are SGHTA and FQGTGA. The CDR3 covers 12 residues. This clonotype was sampled from a human donor who donated a stem cell graft to a child with acute myeloid leukemia. V and J are TRBV7-3 and TRBJ2-1; no clear D gene. The material sequenced was PBMCs from the stem cell graft donor, taken from the stem cell graft. CDR3 amino acids: CASSLNRNEQFF. The CDR3 region has the DNA TGTGCCAGCAGCTTAAACCGGAATGAGCAGTTCTTC.